This T cell receptor (beta chain) was identified in a study of cytomegalovirus exposure and HLA in healthy donors. Points from the study as a whole: DRB1 showed the most TCR associations and HLA-C the fewest in a later analysis, as rates varied by HLA locus. HLA alleles were associated with around 17,000 TCR beta sequences in a later analysis at 0.05 false discovery rate.

Worth noting for this clone: The antigen is undetermined.

V dropped 5 bases and J dropped 3; count of bases not matched to a gene: 2. Germline V gene sequence: CDR1 MDHEN, CDR2 SYDVKM. The CDR3 spans 13 residues. Use of 60 Vbeta and 13 Jbeta primers characterized the PCR. The protocol was immunoSEQ multiplex PCR, while the TCRdb copy is restricted to in-frame clones and leaves out a portion. The sample has fewer than 200,000 clones; 75% to 80% are singletons. The chain links TRBV28 to TRBJ2-7; 9 bases agree with TRBD1. The TCR was taken from a woman aged 50 to 60 in good health and CMV-seropositive. The specimen sequenced was PBMCs. For the CDR3, the DNA is TGTGCCAGCAGTATGGGACAGGGCTACGAGCAGTACTTC. Protein product: CASSMGQGYEQYF.